This TCR beta chain was profiled in a study of blood T cells in healthy people across ages. Overall study findings and caveats: Using unsorted PBMCs precluded a conclusive naive versus antigen-experienced comparison.

Sample-barcoded 5' priming and a J-beta primer mix drove a second PCR of 7 to 11 cycles. TCRdb reprocessed the 5' RACE reads via MiXCR and lists one record per CDR3 protein. This repertoire shows roughly 1.4 million distinct CDR3 sequences, around 55% found once; its top ten account for over 6.5%. Germline V gives CDR1 MNHNY, CDR2 SVGAGI (reference sequence). This CDR3 has 14 residues. The ends were cut back, 4 bases at V and 3 bases at J, with 12 bases in the middle. About this clonotype: Its antigen is not known.

Individuals who donated were healthy Caucasians from Russia aged about 6 to 100. Total RNA was isolated from each sample in quantities of at least 5 micrograms. The chain carries TRBV6-6 and TRBJ1-1; weak D call: TRBD1 (5 bases). Sequencing was carried out using blood. This TCR came from a man between 18 and 29 years old in good health. The CDR3 sequence: CASSFRARDTEAFF. CDR3 nucleotide sequence: TGTGCCAGCAGTTTCCGGGCCAGGGACACTGAAGCTTTCTTT.